This T cell receptor (beta chain) was found in a study of control samples from healthy donors and cancer patients. Measured with immunoSEQ multiplex PCR; TCRdb has only the in-frame clones, and not every one. The sample includes about 12,000 clones, 88% seen only once; the top ten take about 2.9%. Note on this clone: At one boundary the junction diverges from the germline segment, which might be a read error.

In germline, CDR1 is SNHLY, CDR2 FYNNEI. The CDR3 runs 13 residues. The sequenced material came from formalin-fixed, paraffin-embedded tissue. The TCR was taken from a male donor with melanoma. The chain is built from TRBV2 and TRBJ1-6; D perhaps matches TRBD1 (6 bases). The CDR3 is CVSRRGLDSPLHF. Written as DNA, the CDR3 is TGTGTCAGCAGGAGGGGGTTGGATTCACCCCTCCACTTT.